Listed below are T cell receptor beta chains from one sample, sequenced in a study of cytomegalovirus exposure and HLA in healthy donors. Some clones are missing from TCRdb's copy, which holds only in-frame ones; the method was immunoSEQ multiplex PCR. The repertoire holds approximately 150,000 clones, with around a tenth as singletons. Sequenced material: PBMCs. These receptors were taken from a male donor in good health and CMV-seronegative. Each CDR3 is given with its conserved first and last residue. Fields, in order: V gene, clone size, CDR3 protein. The size field is filled for only some rows; it gives once, few, many or a size class.

v_gene: TRBV5-1; abundance: .; CDR3aa: CASSLAVAFQHNEQFF
v_gene: TRBV27; abundance: .; CDR3aa: CASSLGEKLFF
v_gene: TRBV27; abundance: few; CDR3aa: CASSFGGSRYNEQFF
v_gene: TRBV5-1; abundance: few; CDR3aa: CASSHGLLHEQYF
v_gene: TRBV5-4; abundance: .; CDR3aa: CASSLVGSGRGYEQYF
v_gene: TRBV27; abundance: few; CDR3aa: CASSFGGPGYGYTF
v_gene: TRBV4-2; abundance: .; CDR3aa: CASSQDAQGRYGYTF
v_gene: TRBV28; abundance: few; CDR3aa: CASSLPGWELFF
v_gene: TRBV5-4; abundance: few; CDR3aa: CASSISSPGVYGYTF
v_gene: TRBV6-1; abundance: .; CDR3aa: CASRLDSPNSPLHF
v_gene: TRBV19; abundance: few; CDR3aa: CASSIYEGAKGKQFF
v_gene: TRBV6-5; abundance: few; CDR3aa: CASSSGREKLFF
v_gene: TRBV4-3; abundance: few; CDR3aa: CASSQGSLGALATGQYF
v_gene: TRBV2; abundance: .; CDR3aa: CASSGGPGSPLHF
v_gene: TRBV19; abundance: .; CDR3aa: CASSAGRRSEDTQYF
v_gene: TRBV28; abundance: .; CDR3aa: CASSLTVTEAFF
v_gene: TRBV5-1; abundance: few; CDR3aa: CASSPRTSGGPSSYNEQFF
v_gene: TRBV11-2; abundance: .; CDR3aa: CASSLEAGSSYEQYF
v_gene: TRBV28; abundance: .; CDR3aa: CASSFPPREAFF
v_gene: TRBV4-3; abundance: .; CDR3aa: CASSQSLGELFF
v_gene: TRBV7-7; abundance: .; CDR3aa: CASSSSGETQYF
v_gene: TRBV29-1; abundance: .; CDR3aa: CSVKHGTATEAFF
v_gene: TRBV11-2; abundance: few; CDR3aa: CASSRFTRGLSSYNSPLHF
v_gene: TRBV19; abundance: .; CDR3aa: CASSIVTGLLAGGNEQFF
v_gene: TRBV10-3; abundance: .; CDR3aa: CAISESEDRLAEQYF
v_gene: TRBV9; abundance: .; CDR3aa: CASSVAPRGDPNYGYTF
v_gene: TRBV5-1; abundance: few; CDR3aa: CASSLAPVPGNTIYF
v_gene: TRBV4-3; abundance: few; CDR3aa: CASSQDIERADSGNTIYF
v_gene: TRBV4-1; abundance: few; CDR3aa: CASSQGGGLPLETQYF
v_gene: TRBV9; abundance: .; CDR3aa: CASSRSGTGLTLHF
v_gene: TRBV6-6; abundance: .; CDR3aa: CASSSTGRKTGELFF
v_gene: TRBV28; abundance: few; CDR3aa: CASTANTGELFF
v_gene: TRBV7-2; abundance: few; CDR3aa: CASSFPLGRGYGYTF
v_gene: TRBV28; abundance: .; CDR3aa: CASTLTGGGKASGRVTQYF
v_gene: TRBV9; abundance: .; CDR3aa: CASSVATGMNTEAFF
v_gene: TRBV29-1; abundance: .; CDR3aa: CSVLQGASYGYTF
v_gene: TRBV28; abundance: .; CDR3aa: CASSPGTDYEQYF
v_gene: TRBV25-1; abundance: .; CDR3aa: CASSGPGLDNQPQHF